This T cell receptor beta chain was sequenced for a study of shared clonotypes between healthy human individuals. How the authors handled the data: Filtering differed for immunoSEQ, which gave only junction sequences without quality scores. Produced via immunoSEQ multiplex PCR; TCRdb's table is partial and in-frame only. The DNA gave D and trimming, while V, J and clone size come from that table. The repertoire holds over 2,000,000 clones, with 93% as singletons. Naive CD8 cells were CD45RO-negative, positively selected for CCR7, excluding terminally differentiated effector memory CD45RA+ cells. The CDR3 totals 20 residues. Germline loops: CDR1 MDHEN, CDR2 SYDVKM. Trimming took 1 base from V and 6 from J; bases not matched to a gene: 15.

The receptor was isolated from a man between 18 and 35 years old in good health. Some clones in this sample may be carry-over from other donors' samples. Sequences were obtained from naive CD8+ T cells from PBMCs. The rearrangement joins TRBV28 to TRBJ2-1; 13 nucleotides agree with TRBD2. CDR3 DNA sequence: TGTGCCAGCAGTTTATCCCCGGGACTAGCGGGGCCTATCTACCTCAATGAGCAGTTCTTC. This sequence encodes CASSLSPGLAGPIYLNEQFF.